This TCR beta chain was identified in a study of control samples from healthy donors and cancer patients. TCRdb's table, derived via immunoSEQ multiplex PCR, lists solely in-frame clones and lacks some. Among about 85,000 clones listed, just under 90% were seen once. Sequencing was carried out using blood. This sequence was found in a man aged 50 to 59 in good health.

CDR3 nucleotides: TGTGCCAGCAGCTTTGCCCTAGGGACAGATACGCAGTATTTT. Protein product: CASSFALGTDTQYF. The rearrangement links TRBV5-4 to TRBJ2-3, with unresolved D. Germline CDR1 and CDR2: SGHNT and YYREEE (reference sequence). This CDR3 contains 14 residues. Trimming cost V 2 bases and J 3 bases, with 10 bases left between them.